This T cell receptor (beta chain) originates from a study of cytomegalovirus exposure and HLA in healthy donors. The CDR3 covers 13 residues. The V and J ends lost 4 bases and 6 bases, in that order; junction bases with no gene match: 4. Germline CDR1 is GTSNPN and CDR2 is SVGIG (reference sequence). PCR involved 60 Vbeta and 13 Jbeta primers. Profiling relied on immunoSEQ multiplex PCR, and the TCRdb table lists in-frame clones only, not all of them. In the table there are 75,000 to 100,000 clones, approximately 79% of which are singletons. The receptor comes from a male donor in good health and CMV-seronegative. This sequence joins TRBV30 and TRBJ1-2; 11 bases are shared with TRBD1. The sequenced sample consisted of PBMCs. The CDR3 loop reads CAWMWDRGDGYTF. CDR3 sequence (DNA): TGTGCCTGGATGTGGGACAGGGGGGATGGCTACACCTTC.